Listed below are T cell receptor beta chains from one sample, sequenced in a study of healthy donors' naive CD4 and CD8 T cells. MiXCR, run by TCRdb on the reads, gives a single entry per CDR3 protein. The profile shows about 180,000 distinct CDR3 sequences, 65% to 75% of them singletons. Sequenced material: naive CD4+ and CD8+ T cells sorted from blood, pooled from several donors. The origin of the receptors is a pool of human donors in good health; the sample pools cells from several healthy donors. Both conserved end residues are part of each CDR3. Fields, in order: D gene, J gene, clone size, V gene, CDR3 DNA, CDR3 protein. The D gene is left open where the match is weak. Some rows mark clone size as missing; the rest say once, few, many or name a class of expanded clone.

d_gene: TRBD1
j_gene: TRBJ2-7
abundance: NA
v_gene: TRBV6-2/TRBV6-3
CDR3nt: TGTGCCAGCAGTCCCCAGGGGGTTTGGGACGAGCAGTACTTC
CDR3aa: CASSPQGVWDEQYF

d_gene: TRBD1
j_gene: TRBJ2-5
abundance: NA
v_gene: TRBV29-1
CDR3nt: TGCAGCGTTGGACAGGGGACGCAAGAGACCCAGTACTTC
CDR3aa: CSVGQGTQETQYF

d_gene: NA
j_gene: TRBJ1-1
abundance: NA
v_gene: TRBV6-1
CDR3nt: TGTGCCAGCGAAGTCGAGTTCAGCACTGAAGCTTTCTTT
CDR3aa: CASEVEFSTEAFF

d_gene: NA
j_gene: TRBJ1-1
abundance: NA
v_gene: TRBV29-1
CDR3nt: TGCAGCGTGATTGCCGGGACGGGGAACACTGAAGCTTTCTTT
CDR3aa: CSVIAGTGNTEAFF

d_gene: TRBD1
j_gene: TRBJ1-2
abundance: NA
v_gene: TRBV5-5
CDR3nt: TGTGCCAGCAGCACGTCCGGGACAGGGGACTATGGCTACACCTTC
CDR3aa: CASSTSGTGDYGYTF

d_gene: NA
j_gene: TRBJ2-1
abundance: NA
v_gene: TRBV7-9
CDR3nt: TGTGCCAGCAGCCGAGGGGGGACCAATGAGCAGTTCTTC
CDR3aa: CASSRGGTNEQFF

d_gene: NA
j_gene: TRBJ2-7
abundance: NA
v_gene: TRBV4-2
CDR3nt: TGTGCCAGCAGCCAAGGTGGGATATTAACCTACGAGCAGTACTTC
CDR3aa: CASSQGGILTYEQYF

d_gene: NA
j_gene: TRBJ1-1
abundance: NA
v_gene: TRBV6-1
CDR3nt: TGTGCCAGCAGGACTCCTCTGAACACTGAAGCTTTCTTT
CDR3aa: CASRTPLNTEAFF

d_gene: NA
j_gene: TRBJ2-1
abundance: NA
v_gene: TRBV18
CDR3nt: TGTGCCAGCATGGAGTACGCACACTCCTACAATGAGCAGTTCTTC
CDR3aa: CASMEYAHSYNEQFF

d_gene: NA
j_gene: TRBJ2-7
abundance: NA
v_gene: TRBV7-8
CDR3nt: TGTGCCAGCAGCTTGGTGACAGGTGGGCGCTACGAGCAGTACTTC
CDR3aa: CASSLVTGGRYEQYF

d_gene: NA
j_gene: TRBJ2-7
abundance: NA
v_gene: TRBV27
CDR3nt: TGTGCCAGCAGTAGGAGGGGGTCCTACGAGCAGTACTTC
CDR3aa: CASSRRGSYEQYF

d_gene: NA
j_gene: TRBJ2-1
abundance: NA
v_gene: TRBV27
CDR3nt: TGTGCCAGCAGTTTAATTCCAGGGGCGGTCAATGAGCAGTTCTTC
CDR3aa: CASSLIPGAVNEQFF

d_gene: TRBD2
j_gene: TRBJ2-1
abundance: NA
v_gene: TRBV5-1
CDR3nt: TGCGCCAGCAGCTGGGGACTAGCGGGGGGCACCTACAATGAGCAGTTCTTC
CDR3aa: CASSWGLAGGTYNEQFF

d_gene: TRBD1
j_gene: TRBJ1-5
abundance: once
v_gene: TRBV19
CDR3nt: TGTGCCAGTGGCCCGGGACAGGGCCTAAAACAGCCCCAGCATTTT
CDR3aa: CASGPGQGLKQPQHF

d_gene: NA
j_gene: TRBJ2-7
abundance: NA
v_gene: TRBV11-2
CDR3nt: TGTGCCAGCAGCTTCCGCGTCGCCTACGAGCAGTACTTC
CDR3aa: CASSFRVAYEQYF